Below are 11 T cell receptor beta chains sequenced from a single sample in a study of technical replicates of blood from a handful of donors. Only in-frame clones appear in the TCRdb table, and some are missing; sequencing was by immunoSEQ multiplex PCR. The repertoire consists of tens of thousands of clones, with around 96% occurring once and the leading ten covering roughly 0.21%. The sample comprised T cells isolated from PBMCs. These receptors were taken from a human donor in good health.

CDR3 amino acids: CASSSGQGNYGYTF. For the CDR3, the DNA is TGTGCCAGCAGTTCCGGACAGGGCAACTATGGCTACACCTTC. This rearrangement joins TRBV28 to TRBJ1-2, with 8 bases fitting TRBD1. Per germline, CDR1 MDHEN and CDR2 SYDVKM. Germline trimming cut 4 bases from V and 2 bases from J; bases unmatched to any gene: 3. There are 14 residues in the CDR3.

The chain links TRBV9 to TRBJ2-3; TRBD2 matches at 11 bases. The CDR3 sequence is 17 residues long. CDR1 and CDR2 from the germline V gene are SGDLS and YYNGEE. Trimming removed 3 bases from V and 3 bases from J; junction bases left unmatched: 9. CDR3 loop: CASSAQSGTSGTDTQYF. The CDR3 coding sequence is TGTGCCAGCAGCGCCCAGTCCGGGACTAGCGGTACAGATACGCAGTATTTT.

The V call is TRBV15, the J call TRBJ2-3, with 9 bases aligning to TRBD1. The germline V gene has CDR1 LNHNV and CDR2 YYDKDF (reference sequence). The CDR3 runs 15 residues. The J segment lost 3 bases and the V segment lost 2 bases, leaving 3 bases of the junction unmatched. CDR3 sequence: CATSRSGTGTDTQYF. CDR3 DNA sequence: TGTGCCACCAGCAGATCCGGGACAGGGACAGATACGCAGTATTTT.

The rearrangement links TRBV11-3 to TRBJ1-1; D possibly corresponds to TRBD1 (6 bases). CDR3 size: 14 residues. Deletions cut 0 bases from V and 5 bases from J, with 10 bases between. Germline CDR1 reads SGHNT; CDR2 reads YENEEA. CDR3 coding DNA: TGTGCCAGCAGCTTAGACAGGGGAAGAACTGAAGCTTTCTTT. Translating it yields CASSLDRGRTEAFF.

The chain uses TRBV28 and TRBJ2-7; 8 nucleotides agree with TRBD1. The length of the CDR3 is 15 residues. Losses at the gene ends were 2 bases for V and 4 bases for J; bases not matched to a gene: 7. Germline V gene sequence: CDR1 MDHEN, CDR2 SYDVKM. CDR3 residues: CASSLVGTGMYEQYF. CDR3 nucleotides: TGTGCCAGCAGTTTAGTTGGGACAGGCATGTACGAGCAGTACTTC.

V and J are TRBV19 and TRBJ2-5; TRBD1 is a possible D gene (6 bases). Germline CDR1 and CDR2: LNHDA and SQIVND (reference sequence). Trimming took 4 bases from V and 4 from J, leaving 10 bases between them. The CDR3 is made up of 13 amino acids. The chain's CDR3 is CASSNRVLETQYF. The CDR3 DNA reads as TGTGCCAGTAGTAACAGGGTTTTAGAGACCCAGTACTTC. The complete variable domain, with remaining parts taken from reference TRBV19 and TRBJ2-5, reads DGGITQSPKYLFRKEGQNVTLSCEQNLNHDAMYWYRQDPGQGLRLIYYSQIVNDFQKGDIAEGYSVSREKKESFPLTVTSAQKNPTAFYLCASSNRVLETQYFGPGTRLLVL.

J is TRBJ1-1 and V is TRBV6-1, with 7 bases aligning to TRBD1. The V and J ends lost 5 bases and 3 bases, in that order; junction bases with no gene match: 3. The CDR3 is 13 residues long. Germline CDR1 is MNHNS and CDR2 is SASEGT. Here the CDR3 DNA reads TGTGCCAGCAGTACTGGACAGGACACTGAAGCTTTCTTT. Translated: CASSTGQDTEAFF.

The V and J genes are TRBV4-1 and TRBJ2-7, with D tentatively TRBD2 (6 bases). The CDR3 totals 12 residues. V was trimmed by 4 bases and J by 7 bases, leaving 11 bases between them. The germline V gene encodes CDR1 MGHRA and CDR2 YSYEKL. CDR3 nucleotide sequence: TGCGCCAGCAGCCCCCCGGGGGTTGAGCAGTACTTC. This encodes CASSPPGVEQYF.

The rearrangement links TRBV9 to TRBJ2-7, with TRBD2 matching 7 bases. The CDR3 length is 13 residues. Germline V gene lookup returns CDR1 SGDLS and CDR2 YYNGEE. V shed 2 bases, J shed 2 bases, and the junction held 1 base outside the gene matches. In nucleotides, the CDR3 is TGTGCCAGCAGCGTGGGGGGGACCTACGAGCAGTACTTC. This codes for CASSVGGTYEQYF.

The count of this clone is one. The chain employs TRBV4-2 and TRBJ2-3; unclear D gene. Germline CDR1 reads LGHNA; CDR2 reads YNFKEQ. The CDR3 consists of 14 residues. Trimming stripped 0 bases from V and 5 bases from J, with 9 bases between. CDR3 amino acids: CASSQELAEDTQYF. The DNA for the CDR3 is TGTGCCAGCAGCCAAGAGCTGGCAGAAGATACGCAGTATTTT.

This chain connects TRBV5-1 to TRBJ2-7, with TRBD1 matching 7 bases. The CDR3 sequence is 15 residues long. Germline V CDR1 and CDR2: SGHRS, YFSETQ. The junction had 9 bases not matched to a gene; V was cut back by 1 base and J by 5 bases. Here the CDR3 reads CASSLFGTAENEQYF. CDR3 bases: TGCGCCAGCAGCTTGTTTGGGACAGCGGAAAACGAGCAGTACTTC. Full variable domain (rest looked up from reference TRBV5-1 and TRBJ2-7): KAGVTQTPRYLIKTRGQQVTLSCSPISGHRSVSWYQQTPGQGLQFLFEYFSETQRNKGNFPGRFSGRQFSNSRSEMNVSTLELGDSALYLCASSLFGTAENEQYFGPGTRLTVT.